This TCR beta chain derives from a study of beta chain features in type 1 diabetes. Investigators reverse transcribed all isolated RNA, so they sequenced expressed TCRB transcripts. The repertoire was sequenced with immunoSEQ multiplex PCR; TCRdb's copy has only in-frame clones and lacks some. In the table there are a few hundred thousand clones, roughly 30% of which are singletons. The ends were cut back, 1 base at V and 3 bases at J, with 23 bases in the middle. The CDR3 consists of 18 residues. In germline, CDR1 is SGHNT, CDR2 YYREEE (reference sequence). The rearrangement joins TRBV5-4 to TRBJ2-7; D might be TRBD1 (6 bases). Material: central memory CD4+ T cells from blood. The origin of this receptor is a man between 25 and 39 years old in good health. CDR3 nucleotide sequence: TGTGCCAGCAGCTTGATGGGCCAGGGGCAAATGAGCATCTACGAGCAGTACTTC. It is translated as CASSLMGQGQMSIYEQYF.